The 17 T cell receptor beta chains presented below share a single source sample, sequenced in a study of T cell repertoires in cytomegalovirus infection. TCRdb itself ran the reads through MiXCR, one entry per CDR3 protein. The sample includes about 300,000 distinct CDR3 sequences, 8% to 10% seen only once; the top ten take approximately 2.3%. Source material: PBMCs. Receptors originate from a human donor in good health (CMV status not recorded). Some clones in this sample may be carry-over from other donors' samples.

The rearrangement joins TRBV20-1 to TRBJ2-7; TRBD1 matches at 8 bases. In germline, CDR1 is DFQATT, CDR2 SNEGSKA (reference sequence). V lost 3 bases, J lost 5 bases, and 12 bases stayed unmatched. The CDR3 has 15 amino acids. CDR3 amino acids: CSASRSDRGSNEQYF. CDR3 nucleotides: TGCAGTGCTAGTCGAAGCGACAGGGGTTCCAACGAGCAGTACTTC.

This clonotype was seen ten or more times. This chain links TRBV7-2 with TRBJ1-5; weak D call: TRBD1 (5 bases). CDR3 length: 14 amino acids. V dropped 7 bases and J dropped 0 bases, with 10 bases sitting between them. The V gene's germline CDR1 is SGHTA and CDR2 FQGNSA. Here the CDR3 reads CASTLGLSNQPQHF. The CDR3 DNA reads TGTGCCAGCACCCTGGGACTTAGCAATCAGCCCCAGCATTTT. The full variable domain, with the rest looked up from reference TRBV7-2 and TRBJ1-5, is GAGVSQSPSNKVTEKGKDVELRCDPISGHTALYWYRQSLGQGLEFLIYFQGNSAPDKSGLPSDRFSAERTGGSVSTLTIQRTQQEDSAVYLCASTLGLSNQPQHFGDGTRLSIL.

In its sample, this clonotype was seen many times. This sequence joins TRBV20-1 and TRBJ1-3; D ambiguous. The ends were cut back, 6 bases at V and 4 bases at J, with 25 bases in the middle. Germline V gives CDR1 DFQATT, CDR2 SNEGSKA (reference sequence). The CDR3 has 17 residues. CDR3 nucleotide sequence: TGCAGTGCCTCTCGTCATTTTCAGCCCCCGATCGGAAACACCATATATTTT. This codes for CSASRHFQPPIGNTIYF.

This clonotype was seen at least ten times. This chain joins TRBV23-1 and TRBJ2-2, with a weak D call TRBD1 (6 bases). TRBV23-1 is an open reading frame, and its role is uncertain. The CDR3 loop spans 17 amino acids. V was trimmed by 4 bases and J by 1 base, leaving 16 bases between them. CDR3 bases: TGCGCCAGCAGTCCCGCCTCGGACAGAGAGAACACCGGGGAGCTGTTTTTT. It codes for CASSPASDRENTGELFF.

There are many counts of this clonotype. In nucleotides, the CDR3 is TGTGCCAGTAGTATAGACCCCCGCCAGGGGCGTTCCAACATTCAGTACTTC. Amino acids: CASSIDPRQGRSNIQYF. The V and J genes are TRBV19 and TRBJ2-4; D possibly corresponds to TRBD1 (6 bases). The CDR3 is 17 residues long. V lost 0 bases to trimming and J lost 7 bases, with 19 bases between them. Germline lookup yields CDR1 LNHDA and CDR2 SQIVND (reference sequence).

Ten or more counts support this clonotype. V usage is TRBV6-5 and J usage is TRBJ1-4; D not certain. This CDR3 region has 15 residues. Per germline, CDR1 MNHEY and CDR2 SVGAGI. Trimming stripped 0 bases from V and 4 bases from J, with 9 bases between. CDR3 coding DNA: TGTGCCAGCAGTTACTCGATGCCGGGTAATGAAAAACTGTTTTTT. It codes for CASSYSMPGNEKLFF.

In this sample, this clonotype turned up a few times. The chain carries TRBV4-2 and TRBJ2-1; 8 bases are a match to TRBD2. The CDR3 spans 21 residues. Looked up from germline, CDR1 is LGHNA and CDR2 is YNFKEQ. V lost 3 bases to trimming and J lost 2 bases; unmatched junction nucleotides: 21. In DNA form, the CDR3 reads TGTGCCAGCAGCCAGACCGGGTACGGGGGGGCCGCGTCAAGTGCCTACAATGAGCAGTTCTTC. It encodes CASSQTGYGGAASSAYNEQFF.

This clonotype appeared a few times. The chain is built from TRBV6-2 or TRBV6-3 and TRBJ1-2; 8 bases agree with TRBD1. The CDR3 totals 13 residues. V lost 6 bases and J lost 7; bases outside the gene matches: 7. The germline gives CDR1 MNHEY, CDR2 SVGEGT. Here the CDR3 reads CASSTGQGSGYTF. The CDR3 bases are TGTGCCAGCAGCACAGGACAGGGATCTGGCTACACCTTC.

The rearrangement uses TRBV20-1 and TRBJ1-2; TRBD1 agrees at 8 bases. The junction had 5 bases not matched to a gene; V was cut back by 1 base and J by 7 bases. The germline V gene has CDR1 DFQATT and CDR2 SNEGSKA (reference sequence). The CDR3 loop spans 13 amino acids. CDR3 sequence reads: CSARAGQGSGYTF. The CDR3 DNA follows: TGCAGTGCTAGAGCTGGACAGGGTTCTGGCTACACCTTC.

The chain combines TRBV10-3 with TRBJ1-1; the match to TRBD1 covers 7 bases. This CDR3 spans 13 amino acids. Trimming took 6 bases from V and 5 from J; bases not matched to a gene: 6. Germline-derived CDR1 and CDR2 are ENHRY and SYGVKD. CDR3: CAISRQGNTEAFF. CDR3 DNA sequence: TGTGCCATCAGCCGACAGGGTAATACTGAAGCTTTCTTT.

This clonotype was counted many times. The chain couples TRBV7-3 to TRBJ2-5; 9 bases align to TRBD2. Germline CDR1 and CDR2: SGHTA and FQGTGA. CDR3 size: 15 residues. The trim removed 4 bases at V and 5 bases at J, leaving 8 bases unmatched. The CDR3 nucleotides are TGTGCCAGCAGCTCCGCGAGCGGGGGGACGGAGACCCAGTACTTC. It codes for CASSSASGGTETQYF. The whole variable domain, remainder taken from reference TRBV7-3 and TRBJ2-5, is GAGVSQTPSNKVTEKGKYVELRCDPISGHTALYWYRQSLGQGPEFLIYFQGTGAADDSGLPNDRFFAVRPEGSVSTLKIQRTERGDSAVYLCASSSASGGTETQYFGPGTRLLVL.

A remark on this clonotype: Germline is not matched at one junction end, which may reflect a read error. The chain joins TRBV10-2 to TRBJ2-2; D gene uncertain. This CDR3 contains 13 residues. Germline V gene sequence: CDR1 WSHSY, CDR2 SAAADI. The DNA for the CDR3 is TGCGCCAGCAGGAGGACCGACACCAGGGAGCTGTTTTTT. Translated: CASRRTDTRELFF.

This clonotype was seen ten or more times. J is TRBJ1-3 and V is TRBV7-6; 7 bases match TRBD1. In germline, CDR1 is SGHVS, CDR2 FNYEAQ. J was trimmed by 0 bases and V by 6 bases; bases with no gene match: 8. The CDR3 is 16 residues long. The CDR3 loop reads CASRDRSLSSGNTIYF. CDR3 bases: TGTGCCAGCAGGGACAGGTCATTAAGCTCTGGAAACACCATATATTTT.

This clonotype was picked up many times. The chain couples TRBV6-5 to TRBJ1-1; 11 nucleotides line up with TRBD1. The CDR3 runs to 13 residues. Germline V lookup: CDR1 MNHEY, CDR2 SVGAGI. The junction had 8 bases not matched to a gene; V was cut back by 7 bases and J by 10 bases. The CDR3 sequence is CASTSDRGPRAFF. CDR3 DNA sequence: TGTGCCAGCACTTCGGACAGGGGGCCAAGAGCTTTCTTT.

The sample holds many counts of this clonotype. CDR3 residues: CASSLHQETQYF. DNA of the CDR3: TGTGCCAGCAGCTTGCACCAAGAGACCCAGTACTTC. V gene TRBV7-2 combines with J gene TRBJ2-5; no clear D. The V end lost 3 bases, the J end lost 0 bases, and 2 bases lay between the germline ends. Germline CDR1 is SGHTA and CDR2 is FQGNSA. The CDR3 is 12 residues long.

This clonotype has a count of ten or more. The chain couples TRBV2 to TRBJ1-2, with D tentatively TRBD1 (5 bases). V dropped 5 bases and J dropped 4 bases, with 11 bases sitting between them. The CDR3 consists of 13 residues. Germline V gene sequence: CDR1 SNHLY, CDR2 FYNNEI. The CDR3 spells CASSPDTLYGYTF. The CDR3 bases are TGTGCCAGCAGTCCGGACACACTCTATGGCTACACCTTC.

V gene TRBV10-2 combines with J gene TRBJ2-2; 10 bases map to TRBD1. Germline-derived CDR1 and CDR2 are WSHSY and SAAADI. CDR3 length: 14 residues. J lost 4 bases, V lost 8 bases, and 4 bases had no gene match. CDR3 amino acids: CASCWTGGTGELFF. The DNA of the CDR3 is TGCGCCAGCTGCTGGACAGGGGGCACCGGGGAGCTGTTTTTT.